One sample yielded the 27 T cell receptor beta chains listed below, sequenced in a study of T cell changes during pregnancy in multiple sclerosis. Profiled with immunoSEQ multiplex PCR; TCRdb holds only in-frame clones, not every one. Here the sample spans 15,000 to 20,000 clones, 80% to 90% being singletons. Here the sequenced sample was CD8+ T cells from peripheral blood mononuclear cells, taken after pregnancy. The receptor source for this set is a female donor in good health, enrolled as a control in a pregnancy study.

This clone was picked up a small number of times. This chain joins TRBV6-4 and TRBJ2-1; 12 nucleotides align to TRBD2. Germline CDR1 and CDR2: MRHNA and SNTAGT. V was clipped by 4 bases and J by 7 bases; unmatched bases: 8. The CDR3 is 16 amino acids. Here the CDR3 DNA reads TGTGCCAGCAGTGCCGAAGCTAGCGGGGGGGCAAATGAGCAGTTCTTC. It translates to CASSAEASGGANEQFF.

This chain links TRBV29-1 with TRBJ1-1, with D possibly being TRBD1 (5 bases). Germline CDR1 is SQVTM and CDR2 is ANQGSEA. V lost 7 bases and J 1 base, leaving 13 bases between the germline ends. The CDR3 spans 13 residues. The DNA for the CDR3 is TGCAGCGGCACAGGCGCCCCGAACACTGAAGCTTTCTTT. Protein sequence: CSGTGAPNTEAFF.

This clone is large by share. The V gene is TRBV7-9, the J gene TRBJ2-5; D may be TRBD2 (7 bases). Trimming took off 8 bases at V and 4 bases at J, with 14 bases between the two ends. This CDR3 contains 13 residues. Germline V CDR1 and CDR2: SEHNR, FQNEAQ (reference sequence). This CDR3 reads CASRGGARETQYF. The CDR3 DNA reads TGTGCCAGCCGAGGGGGGGCCCGAGAGACCCAGTACTTC.

The rearrangement links TRBV11-2 to TRBJ2-5; D is undetermined. The V gene lost 2 bases and the J gene lost 5 bases, with 9 bases spanning the gap. Germline V gene data show CDR1 as SGHAT and CDR2 as FQNNGV. CDR3 length equals 13 residues. CDR3 nucleotides: TGTGCCAGCAGCTTATCAGGCGTGGAGACCCAGTACTTC. It is translated as CASSLSGVETQYF.

This chain uses TRBV5-6 with TRBJ1-5, with 8 bases lining up with TRBD1. CDR3 length: 16 residues. V lost 4 bases to trimming and J lost 4 bases; unmatched junction nucleotides: 10. Germline V gives CDR1 SGHDT, CDR2 YYEEEE. DNA for the CDR3: TGTGCCAGCAGCACTAGGAGGACAGGGCGGAATCAGCCCCAGCATTTT. Its protein product is CASSTRRTGRNQPQHF. Complete variable domain (other parts from reference TRBV5-6 and TRBJ1-5): DAGVTQSPTHLIKTRGQQVTLRCSPKSGHDTVSWYQQALGQGPQFIFQYYEEEERQRGNFPDRFSGHQFPNYSSELNVNALLLGDSALYLCASSTRRTGRNQPQHFGDGTRLSIL.

The chain carries TRBV27 and TRBJ2-7, with unresolved D. Trimming took off 0 bases at V and 0 bases at J, with 6 bases between the two ends. CDR1 and CDR2 (germline): MNHEY, SMNVEV (reference sequence). The CDR3 length is 14 residues. The CDR3 protein is CASSLSAVSYEQYF. The DNA for the CDR3 is TGTGCCAGCAGTTTATCTGCGGTCTCCTACGAGCAGTACTTC.

This clone is medium-sized (0.01 to 0.1%) by share. The chain combines TRBV6-4 with TRBJ2-2; 9 bases align to TRBD2. The CDR3 spans 13 residues. V lost 10 bases to trimming and J lost 4 bases; unmatched junction nucleotides: 4. Per germline, CDR1 MRHNA and CDR2 SNTAGT. For the CDR3, the DNA is TGTGCCACGACTAGCGGATCCACCGGGGAGCTGTTTTTT. Amino acids: CATTSGSTGELFF.

The V call is TRBV6-5, the J call TRBJ2-7; weak D call: TRBD1 (6 bases). Germline CDR1 is MNHEY and CDR2 is SVGAGI. The CDR3 sequence is 14 residues long. Trimming pared 6 bases from V and 2 bases from J, leaving 14 bases between. In DNA, the CDR3 is TGTGCCAGCAGAGAGCAGGACAGACCCTACGAGCAGTACTTC. It translates to CASREQDRPYEQYF.

The J gene is TRBJ2-6, the V gene TRBV6-4, with TRBD2 matching 11 bases. The junction had 4 bases not matched to a gene; V was cut back by 5 bases and J by 4 bases. The germline gives CDR1 MRHNA, CDR2 SNTAGT. The CDR3 totals 16 residues. The CDR3 reads CASSPSGGRGANVLTF. The CDR3 region has the DNA TGTGCCAGCAGTCCTAGCGGGGGGAGAGGGGCCAACGTCCTGACTTTC.

The V call is TRBV19, the J call TRBJ2-7; no firm D call. Trimming cost V 0 bases and J 2 bases, with 14 bases left between them. Per germline, CDR1 LNHDA and CDR2 SQIVND (reference sequence). CDR3 length equals 16 residues. CDR3 in amino acids: CASSIDLIDTTYEQYF. CDR3 nucleotides: TGTGCCAGTAGTATAGATCTTATAGACACCACCTACGAGCAGTACTTC.

The V and J genes are TRBV9 and TRBJ1-5, with D perhaps matching TRBD1 (6 bases). V was clipped by 0 bases and J by 5 bases, with 12 bases between them. CDR1 and CDR2 from the germline V gene are SGDLS and YYNGEE. The CDR3 contains 15 residues. CDR3 nucleotides: TGTGCCAGCAGCGTAGAGGCAGGGGCCCATCAGCCCCAGCATTTT. This codes for CASSVEAGAHQPQHF.

The rearrangement links TRBV21-1 to TRBJ2-7; TRBD1, the D gene given by the table, was not confirmed from the DNA. TRBV21-1 is a documented pseudogene. This CDR3 has 17 amino acids. The DNA of the CDR3 is TGTGCCAGCAGCCAGGGGGTCATAGACTTGAACGCCTACGAGCAGTACTTC. It specifies CASSQGVIDLNAYEQYF.

This chain joins TRBV6-4 and TRBJ2-3, with 12 bases aligning to TRBD2. V gave up 4 bases and J gave up 4 bases; unmatched junction bases: 0. CDR1 and CDR2 (germline): MRHNA, SNTAGT. CDR3 length: 14 residues. The CDR3 is CASSASGGADTQYF. The DNA of the CDR3 is TGTGCCAGCAGTGCTAGCGGGGGGGCAGATACGCAGTATTTT.

In its sample, this clone was seen a few times. The rearrangement joins TRBV19 to TRBJ1-1; D unresolved. The CDR3 runs to 14 residues. The germline V gene has CDR1 LNHDA and CDR2 SQIVND (reference sequence). With 4 bases removed from V and 2 bases from J, the gap between germline ends came to 11 bases. The CDR3 bases are TGTGCCAGTAGTAAAGCGGGAGAAAACACTGAAGCTTTCTTT. Translating gives CASSKAGENTEAFF.

V is TRBV27 and J is TRBJ2-2; 9 bases line up with TRBD1. With V trimmed by 2 bases and J by 7 bases, 5 bases remained unmatched. Germline lookup yields CDR1 MNHEY and CDR2 SMNVEV (reference sequence). The length of the CDR3 is 15 residues. CDR3 sequence: CASSLGTGGSGELFF. As DNA, the CDR3 is TGTGCCAGCAGTTTAGGTACAGGGGGCAGCGGGGAGCTGTTTTTT.

V and J are TRBV27 and TRBJ2-2; possible D gene TRBD2, 6 bases. Germline V CDR1 and CDR2: MNHEY, SMNVEV (reference sequence). The V end was cut by 6 bases, the J end by 5 bases, with 25 bases between. The CDR3 is 18 amino acids. The CDR3 region has the DNA TGTGCCAGCAGCTTCTTCACTGGGGGAGGAGGTGGAACCGGGGAGCTGTTTTTT. It codes for CASSFFTGGGGGTGELFF.

CDR3 protein: CASSQGRRVNTEAFF. The CDR3 DNA reads as TGCGCCAGCAGCCAAGGGCGCAGGGTGAACACTGAAGCTTTCTTT. The chain combines TRBV4-3 with TRBJ1-1; maybe TRBD1 (5 bases). Germline-derived CDR1 and CDR2 are LGHNA and YSLEER. The CDR3 consists of 15 residues. Trimming took off 1 base at V and 0 bases at J, with 9 bases between the two ends.

The chain links TRBV5-6 to TRBJ1-2, with D perhaps TRBD1 (6 bases). CDR3 length: 17 residues. Germline assignment: CDR1 SGHDT and CDR2 YYEEEE. The V and J ends lost 3 bases and 0 bases respectively, with 18 bases between them. CDR3 residues: CASSSERTVLPNYGYTF. The CDR3 DNA is TGTGCCAGCAGCTCAGAAAGGACAGTCCTACCTAACTATGGCTACACCTTC.

The chain combines TRBV4-1 with TRBJ1-4, with TRBD1 identical over 8 bases. CDR3 length equals 13 residues. The junction had 4 bases not matched to a gene; V was cut back by 6 bases and J by 7 bases. CDR1 and CDR2 (germline): MGHRA, YSYEKL. CDR3 bases: TGCGCCAGCAGGGGCAGGGGGCCTGAAAAACTGTTTTTT. Protein sequence: CASRGRGPEKLFF.

V gene TRBV6-1 combines with J gene TRBJ1-2; D gene ambiguous. The CDR3 sequence is 12 residues long. V lost 3 bases to trimming and J lost 4 bases, with 6 bases between them. The V gene's germline CDR1 is MNHNS and CDR2 SASEGT. The CDR3 here is CASSEASYGYTF. For the CDR3, the DNA is TGTGCCAGCAGTGAGGCCAGCTATGGCTACACCTTC.

The gene calls are TRBV30 and TRBJ1-1, with 7 bases lining up with TRBD1. V was clipped by 3 bases and J by 5 bases; unmatched bases: 6. From germline, CDR1 is GTSNPN and CDR2 SVGIG (reference sequence). The CDR3 has 13 residues. Here the CDR3 reads CAWSSLQGTEAFF. For the CDR3, the DNA is TGTGCCTGGAGCTCCCTACAGGGGACTGAAGCTTTCTTT.

The chain has TRBV6-1 and TRBJ2-7; TRBD1 is a possible D gene (6 bases). This CDR3 contains 15 residues. Germline-derived CDR1 and CDR2 are MNHNS and SASEGT. With 1 base removed from V and 4 bases from J, the gap between germline ends came to 14 bases. The CDR3 reads CASSEGTGMEYEQYF. The CDR3 region has the DNA TGTGCCAGCAGTGAAGGAACAGGGATGGAGTACGAGCAGTACTTC.

The V and J genes are TRBV27 and TRBJ2-7; 9 bases line up with TRBD1. Germline values: CDR1 MNHEY, CDR2 SMNVEV (reference sequence). This CDR3 is built from 13 residues. Trimming took 5 bases from V and 5 from J; bases not matched to a gene: 4. The CDR3 DNA is TGTGCCAGCAGTCCCGGGACAGGGAACGAGCAGTACTTC. Translation: CASSPGTGNEQYF.

The V and J genes are TRBV7-8 and TRBJ1-6; D is ambiguous. The germline V gene encodes CDR1 SGHVS and CDR2 FQNEAQ. The V end lost 3 bases, the J end lost 6 bases, and 12 bases lay between the germline ends. The CDR3 loop spans 15 amino acids. The CDR3 protein is CASSLKPPLNSPLHF. The CDR3 region has the DNA TGTGCCAGCAGCTTGAAGCCACCGCTTAATTCACCCCTCCACTTT.

The chain recombines TRBV7-8 with TRBJ1-2, with 7 bases fitting TRBD1. The CDR3 loop spans 14 amino acids. J lost 4 bases, V lost 10 bases, and 12 bases had no gene match. Per germline, CDR1 SGHVS and CDR2 FQNEAQ. CDR3 nucleotides: TGTGCCATCGTAACCTCGGGACAGATCTATGGCTACACCTTC. It is translated as CAIVTSGQIYGYTF.

This chain connects TRBV19 to TRBJ1-1; D gene uncertain. The ends were cut back, 3 bases at V and 4 bases at J, with 18 bases in the middle. The CDR3 covers 16 residues. In germline, CDR1 is LNHDA, CDR2 SQIVND (reference sequence). The CDR3 region is CASSIRNPLSGTEAFF. CDR3 nucleotide sequence: TGTGCCAGTAGTATCCGTAACCCCTTGTCCGGCACTGAAGCTTTCTTT.

This chain connects TRBV5-1 to TRBJ1-5; 8 bases agree with TRBD1. With 6 bases clipped from V and 0 bases from J, the junction kept 17 bases outside the gene matches. Per germline, CDR1 SGHRS and CDR2 YFSETQ. The CDR3 totals 19 residues. The CDR3, as DNA: TGCGCCAGCATTCTAAAGACAGGGGAGGTCTTGGATAGCAATCAGCCCCAGCATTTT. Translation: CASILKTGEVLDSNQPQHF.